Below are 5 T cell receptor beta chains sequenced from a single sample in a study of blood T cell repertoires in COVID-19. TCRdb's table, derived via immunoSEQ multiplex PCR, lists solely in-frame clones and lacks some. This sample yields about 170,000 clones, of which approximately 86% are seen a single time; 10% belongs to the top ten. Material for sequencing was peripheral blood. These receptors all come from a woman of 80 years or more with active or convalescent COVID-19.

The chain has TRBV15 and TRBJ1-3; the D gene is possibly TRBD1 (5 bases). The CDR3 totals 15 residues. Germline-derived CDR1 and CDR2 are LNHNV and YYDKDF (reference sequence). The ends were cut back, 11 bases at V and 0 bases at J, with 17 bases in the middle. CDR3 protein: CAAQDPGNSGNTIYF. DNA of the CDR3: TGTGCCGCACAGGACCCAGGGAACTCTGGAAACACCATATATTTT.

The chain combines TRBV6-2 or TRBV6-3 with TRBJ1-5; unclear D gene. Germline V gives CDR1 MNHEY, CDR2 SVGEGT. The CDR3 covers 18 residues. The V and J ends lost 0 bases and 0 bases respectively, with 15 bases between them. CDR3 residues: CASSYSRVQWVSNQPQHF. The CDR3 coding sequence is TGTGCCAGCAGTTACTCGCGAGTACAGTGGGTTAGCAATCAGCCCCAGCATTTT.

The V gene is TRBV5-1, the J gene TRBJ1-2; a possible D gene is TRBD1 (6 bases). From germline, CDR1 is SGHRS and CDR2 YFSETQ. V was pared by 5 bases and J by 0 bases, with 14 bases between. CDR3 length equals 15 residues. In nucleotides, the CDR3 is TGCGCCAGCAGGGGGGGGGCGAGAACTAACTATGGCTACACCTTC. It translates to CASRGGARTNYGYTF.

In nucleotides, the CDR3 is TGTGCCAGCAGCCGTTCTCCGGGACAGGCCCTCTCTGGGGCCAACGTCCTGACTTTC. It codes for CASSRSPGQALSGANVLTF. The chain employs TRBV7-3 and TRBJ2-6, with TRBD1 matching over 8 bases. Per germline, CDR1 SGHTA and CDR2 FQGTGA. The CDR3 totals 19 residues. V trimming: 5 bases; J trimming: 0 bases; junction bases outside the gene matches: 12.

V gene TRBV19 combines with J gene TRBJ1-5; the match to TRBD1 covers 8 bases. CDR3 size: 15 residues. Germline CDR1 and CDR2: LNHDA and SQIVND (reference sequence). The V and J ends lost 3 bases and 0 bases, in that order; junction bases with no gene match: 1. CDR3 coding DNA: TGTGCCAGTAGTATGGACAGGGCTAGCAATCAGCCCCAGCATTTT. Translated, it gives CASSMDRASNQPQHF.